This T cell receptor beta chain is drawn from a study of blood T cell repertoires in COVID-19. As for the study in general: The origin of the acute and convalescent COVID-19 samples was the United States, Italy and Spain.

Original processing notes: The authors estimated nucleated cell counts from reference gene primer amplification. Assay: immunoSEQ multiplex PCR; the TCRdb copy retains only in-frame clones and omits some. V and J calls and clone size are as listed in that table; D and trimming were resolved from the DNA. The sample records roughly 110,000 clones, approximately 81% being singletons. V gave up 0 bases and J gave up 6 bases; unmatched junction bases: 4. This CDR3 spans 16 amino acids. Germline CDR1 and CDR2: MRHNA and SNTAGT. This clone came up a few times. This TCR was recovered from a middle-aged man with acute or convalescent COVID-19. The sample comprised peripheral blood. This chain links TRBV6-4 with TRBJ2-2, with TRBD1 matching over 10 bases. The CDR3: CASSDSPGQGSGELFF. The CDR3 region has the DNA TGTGCCAGCAGTGACTCACCGGGACAGGGGTCCGGGGAGCTGTTTTTT.